These 17 T cell receptor beta chains came from one sample sequenced in a study of blood T cell repertoires in COVID-19. Produced via immunoSEQ multiplex PCR; TCRdb's table is partial and in-frame only. The sample includes about 180,000 clones, approximately 80% of them seen just once. The sequenced sample was PBMCs or T cells enriched from blood (not recorded which). Receptor source: a man aged 60 to 69 who had been exposed to COVID-19.

There are many counts of this clone. V and J are TRBV11-2 and TRBJ1-4; 9 bases map to TRBD1. Germline lookup yields CDR1 SGHAT and CDR2 FQNNGV. Trimming cost V 5 bases and J 6 bases; bases outside gene matches: 7. The CDR3 length is 15 residues. The DNA of the CDR3 is TGTGCCAGCAGCCCCTGGAGGACAGGGGATGAAAAACTGTTTTTT. Translated, it gives CASSPWRTGDEKLFF.

The chain is built from TRBV29-1 and TRBJ2-7, with a weak D call TRBD1 (6 bases). CDR1 SQVTM and CDR2 ANQGSEA come from the germline V gene. This CDR3 is 11 amino acids long. The V end lost 4 bases, the J end lost 3 bases, and 7 bases lay between the germline ends. CDR3 loop: CSVGDNYEQYF. The CDR3 bases are TGCAGCGTTGGGGACAACTACGAGCAGTACTTC.

J is TRBJ1-1 and V is TRBV19, with a possible D match to TRBD1 (6 bases). Trimming cost V 6 bases and J 0 bases, with 11 bases left between them. Germline assignment: CDR1 LNHDA and CDR2 SQIVND (reference sequence). This CDR3 spans 14 amino acids. The CDR3 bases are TGTGCCAGTAGGGCAGGGGATATGAACACTGAAGCTTTCTTT. Translation: CASRAGDMNTEAFF. The whole variable domain, filled in from reference TRBV19 and TRBJ1-1, reads DGGITQSPKYLFRKEGQNVTLSCEQNLNHDAMYWYRQDPGQGLRLIYYSQIVNDFQKGDIAEGYSVSREKKESFPLTVTSAQKNPTAFYLCASRAGDMNTEAFFGQGTRLTVV.

This chain links TRBV7-8 with TRBJ1-5, with 9 positions matching TRBD1. The CDR3 has 17 residues. The V and J ends lost 4 bases and 2 bases, in that order; junction bases with no gene match: 9. Per the germline V gene, CDR1 is SGHVS and CDR2 is FQNEAQ. The CDR3 protein is CASSSYRDRAGNQPQHF. DNA of the CDR3: TGTGCCAGCAGCTCGTACCGGGACAGGGCTGGCAATCAGCCCCAGCATTTT.

This chain connects TRBV7-2 to TRBJ1-1; no clear D gene. Trimming took 5 bases from V and 8 from J, leaving 18 bases between them. This CDR3 has 14 amino acids. CDR1 is SGHTA and CDR2 is FQGNSA in the germline V gene. In DNA, the CDR3 is TGTGCCAGCAGCGCAATTAGTCGTGAAGAAGAAGCTTTCTTT. This gives the protein CASSAISREEEAFF.

V gene TRBV5-1 combines with J gene TRBJ2-7; 8 bases map to TRBD1. The CDR3 runs 15 residues. Germline V lookup: CDR1 SGHRS, CDR2 YFSETQ. The ends lost 4 bases at V and 5 bases at J; junction bases unmatched: 11. The CDR3 nucleotides are TGCGCCAGCAGCGCCGGACAGGGTATCATCCACGAGCAGTACTTC. Translating it yields CASSAGQGIIHEQYF.

The rearrangement links TRBV19 to TRBJ1-5; 9 bases fit TRBD1. CDR1 and CDR2 from the germline V gene are LNHDA and SQIVND (reference sequence). V was clipped by 8 bases and J by 3 bases; unmatched bases: 8. The CDR3 runs to 15 residues. CDR3 nucleotides: TGTGCCAGTGCCCTCGGGACAGGGAACAATCAGCCCCAGCATTTT. Amino acid sequence: CASALGTGNNQPQHF.

The genes are TRBV2 and TRBJ2-5, with a tentative D call TRBD2 (6 bases). The CDR3 is 15 amino acids. V shed 6 bases and J shed 4 bases, with 18 bases lying between them. Per the germline V gene, CDR1 is SNHLY and CDR2 is FYNNEI. CDR3 coding DNA: TGTGCCAGCAGGGTCCTAGCGAAACCGGTAGAGACCCAGTACTTC. It codes for CASRVLAKPVETQYF.

This chain connects TRBV5-1 to TRBJ2-1, with 8 bases that match TRBD1. Trimming cost V 3 bases and J 1 base; bases outside gene matches: 3. The CDR3 totals 15 residues. Germline-derived CDR1 and CDR2 are SGHRS and YFSETQ. CDR3 loop: CASSSRQGSYNEQFF. CDR3 DNA sequence: TGCGCCAGCAGCTCCCGACAGGGGTCCTACAATGAGCAGTTCTTC.

The CDR3 region has the DNA TGCGCCAGCAGCTCCGGACAGGCACAAGAGACCCAGTACTTC. Protein sequence: CASSSGQAQETQYF. The chain couples TRBV5-1 to TRBJ2-5; 7 bases line up with TRBD1. CDR1 and CDR2 (germline): SGHRS, YFSETQ. This CDR3 has 14 amino acids. The V and J ends lost 3 bases and 2 bases, in that order; junction bases with no gene match: 4.

This clone has only a few counts. The chain joins TRBV29-1 to TRBJ2-7, with 11 bases matching TRBD2. The J segment lost 3 bases and the V segment lost 6 bases, leaving 13 bases of the junction unmatched. The CDR3 is made up of 16 amino acids. From germline, CDR1 is SQVTM and CDR2 ANQGSEA. CDR3 residues: CSVEQGIGTSGYEQYF. CDR3 DNA sequence: TGCAGCGTGGAACAGGGGATCGGGACTAGCGGCTACGAGCAGTACTTC.

The chain carries TRBV6-5 and TRBJ1-6; 9 positions agree with TRBD1. This CDR3 is 14 amino acids long. J was trimmed by 7 bases and V by 8 bases; bases with no gene match: 6. The V gene's germline CDR1 is MNHEY and CDR2 SVGAGI. The CDR3 nucleotides are TGTGCCAGCCCTACAGGGGGCGCGAATTCACCCCTCCACTTT. It yields the protein CASPTGGANSPLHF.

The chain couples TRBV5-1 to TRBJ2-7, with 8 bases lining up with TRBD2. CDR1 and CDR2 from the germline V gene are SGHRS and YFSETQ. The CDR3 length is 14 residues. Germline trimming cut 3 bases from V and 4 bases from J; bases unmatched to any gene: 6. The CDR3, as DNA: TGCGCCAGCAGCTACTCCATAGCGGGATACGAGCAGTACTTC. This translates into CASSYSIAGYEQYF.

V and J are TRBV18 and TRBJ2-3, with 9 bases matching TRBD2. This CDR3 region has 17 residues. Germline V CDR1 and CDR2: KGHSH, LQKENI. V gave up 4 bases and J gave up 4 bases; unmatched junction bases: 12. In nucleotides, the CDR3 is TGTGCCAGCTCACGGGATGGAGCGGGAGGTGGATCAGATACGCAGTATTTT. Translated: CASSRDGAGGGSDTQYF.

The table lists this clone with a count of one. The CDR3, as DNA: TGTGCCAGCAGCCTGGGCAGCAGCACCTACGAGCAGTACTTC. It yields the protein CASSLGSSTYEQYF. The chain is built from TRBV3-1 (or the pseudogene TRBV3-2) and TRBJ2-7; D remains unclear. The germline V gene has CDR1 LGHDT and CDR2 YNNKEL (reference sequence). The CDR3 is 14 amino acids. V was trimmed by 4 bases and J by 2 bases, leaving 12 bases between them.

The chain is built from TRBV7-3 and TRBJ2-5; D possibly corresponds to TRBD2 (6 bases). V was shortened by 4 bases and J by 5 bases, with 14 bases between the two germline ends. Germline CDR1 reads SGHTA; CDR2 reads FQGTGA. There are 14 residues in the CDR3. The CDR3 region has the DNA TGTGCCAGCAGCTCCGGAGGGGCAGGCGAGACCCAGTACTTC. This encodes CASSSGGAGETQYF.

V usage is TRBV10-3 and J usage is TRBJ1-1; 8 nucleotides align to TRBD1. Germline V lookup: CDR1 ENHRY, CDR2 SYGVKD. This CDR3 has 18 amino acids. The V and J ends lost 1 base and 4 bases, in that order; junction bases with no gene match: 14. CDR3 residues: CAISELSRQGLIGTEAFF. The DNA of the CDR3 is TGTGCCATCAGTGAGTTATCCCGACAGGGGCTAATTGGCACTGAAGCTTTCTTT.